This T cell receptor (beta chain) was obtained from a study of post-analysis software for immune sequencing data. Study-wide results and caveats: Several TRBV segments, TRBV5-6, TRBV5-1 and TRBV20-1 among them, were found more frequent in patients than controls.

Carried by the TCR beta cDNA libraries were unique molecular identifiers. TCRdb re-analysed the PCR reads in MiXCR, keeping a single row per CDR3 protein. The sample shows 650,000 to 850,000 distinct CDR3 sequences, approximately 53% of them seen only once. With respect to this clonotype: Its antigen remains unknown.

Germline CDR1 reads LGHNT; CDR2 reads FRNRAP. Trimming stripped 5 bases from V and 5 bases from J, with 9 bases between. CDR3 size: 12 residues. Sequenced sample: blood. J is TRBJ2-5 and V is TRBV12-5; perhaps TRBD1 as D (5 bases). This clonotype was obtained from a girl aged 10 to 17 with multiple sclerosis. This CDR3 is CASGRTRETQYF. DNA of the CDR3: TGTGCTAGTGGTCGGACACGGGAGACCCAGTACTTC.